Listed here are 9 T cell receptor beta chains from one sample, sequenced in a study of T cell responses to AZD1222 COVID-19 vaccine. Some clones are missing from TCRdb's copy, which holds only in-frame ones; the method was immunoSEQ multiplex PCR. Here the sample spans approximately 120,000 clones, around 87% being singletons. Sequencing used peripheral blood, obtained 28 days after the second AZD1222 dose. Receptors were obtained from an adult who received the AZD1222 COVID-19 vaccine.

The chain couples TRBV7-2 to TRBJ1-6; weak D call: TRBD1 (6 bases). Trimming shortened V by 5 bases and J by 5 bases, and 13 bases separated the two germline ends. The CDR3 consists of 15 residues. Germline CDR1 is SGHTA and CDR2 is FQGNSA. The CDR3 spells CASSVRGPDNSPLHF. CDR3 nucleotide sequence: TGTGCCAGCAGCGTCAGGGGACCTGATAATTCACCCCTCCACTTT.

The V call is TRBV7-9, the J call TRBJ1-3, with D perhaps TRBD1 (6 bases). The germline V gene has CDR1 SEHNR and CDR2 FQNEAQ (reference sequence). This CDR3 contains 17 residues. The V and J ends lost 5 bases and 1 base respectively, with 18 bases between them. The CDR3 spells CASSLIRDTLSGNTIYF. The DNA of the CDR3 is TGTGCCAGCAGCCTTATCCGGGACACCCTTTCTGGAAACACCATATATTTT.

This chain links TRBV3-1 (or the pseudogene TRBV3-2) with TRBJ1-2, with D tentatively TRBD1 (6 bases). The CDR3 contains 14 residues. Germline V lookup: CDR1 LGHDT, CDR2 YNNKEL (reference sequence). Trimming shortened V by 1 base and J by 8 bases, and 14 bases separated the two germline ends. The CDR3 region is CASSQAGGEGGYTF. In nucleotides, the CDR3 is TGTGCCAGCAGCCAAGCTGGGGGCGAGGGCGGCTACACCTTC.

The chain joins TRBV7-8 to TRBJ1-2, with a possible D match to TRBD1 (5 bases). The V end lost 5 bases, the J end lost 4 bases, and 20 bases lay between the germline ends. The CDR3 extends over 16 amino acids. In germline, CDR1 is SGHVS, CDR2 FQNEAQ. CDR3 coding DNA: TGTGCCAGCAGCCTCGAAAGTCAGGGTCGGGCCTATGGCTACACCTTC. Translating it yields CASSLESQGRAYGYTF.

A few counts support this clone. The chain recombines TRBV5-1 with TRBJ1-1; D is ambiguous. Germline lookup yields CDR1 SGHRS and CDR2 YFSETQ. The CDR3 is 14 residues long. V gave up 3 bases and J gave up 0 bases, with 9 bases separating them. This CDR3 is CASSSQPMNTEAFF. DNA for the CDR3: TGCGCCAGCAGCTCCCAACCGATGAACACTGAAGCTTTCTTT.

The gene calls are TRBV27 and TRBJ2-1; D perhaps matches TRBD1 (5 bases). The CDR3 has 13 residues. Germline V gene data show CDR1 as MNHEY and CDR2 as SMNVEV (reference sequence). Between the trimmed V and J ends, which lost 5 bases and 10 bases, there was a span of 15 bases. This CDR3 is CASSPTRAGEQFF. In DNA form, the CDR3 reads TGTGCCAGCAGTCCCACCAGGGCCGGAGAGCAGTTCTTC.

CDR3 loop: CASSLGRENSPLHF. CDR3 coding DNA: TGTGCCAGCAGCTTAGGCCGGGAGAATTCACCCCTCCACTTT. The chain is built from TRBV13 and TRBJ1-6; D is ambiguous. The CDR3 consists of 14 residues. Trimming stripped 0 bases from V and 7 bases from J, with 7 bases between. CDR1 and CDR2 (germline): PRHDT, FYEKMQ (reference sequence). Combining the CDR3 with reference TRBV13 and TRBJ1-6 gives the whole variable domain AAGVIQSPRHLIKEKRETATLKCYPIPRHDTVYWYQQGPGQDPQFLISFYEKMQSDKGSIPDRFSAQQFSDYHSELNMSSLELGDSALYFCASSLGRENSPLHFGNGTRLTVT.

The CDR3 bases are TGTGCCAGTCGGACCTTGGTGAACACTGAAGCTTTCTTT. It codes for CASRTLVNTEAFF. The J gene is TRBJ1-1, the V gene TRBV28; D not certain. Germline V CDR1 and CDR2: MDHEN, SYDVKM. Trimming removed 9 bases from V and 0 bases from J, with 11 bases in between. CDR3 length: 13 residues.

The CDR3: CASSPGQGNEQFF. In nucleotides, the CDR3 is TGCGCCAGCAGCCCGGGACAGGGCAATGAGCAGTTCTTC. The V call is TRBV5-1, the J call TRBJ2-1, with 9 bases that match TRBD1. The germline gives CDR1 SGHRS, CDR2 YFSETQ. V was pared by 4 bases and J by 6 bases, with 2 bases of the junction left unmatched. This CDR3 region has 13 residues.